Sequencing of this T cell receptor beta chain was carried out in a study of metastatic and nonmetastatic thyroid tumors. Study-wide results and caveats: Compared with benign nodules, malignant thyroid tumors were reported to have significantly higher TCR beta diversity in both blood and tumor.

Among the patients, none had received any treatment before thyroid surgery. V lost 4 bases and J lost 6; bases outside the gene matches: 20. The CDR3 sequence is 19 residues long. Germline assignment: CDR1 SNHLY and CDR2 FYNNEI. TCRdb re-called the PCR reads with MiXCR. The profile shows about 20,000 clones, approximately 22% of them singletons. About this clone itself: Its antigen is still unknown.

Sequencing was carried out using adjacent normal tissue. This receptor was obtained from a female donor with papillary thyroid cancer or a benign thyroid nodule (not recorded which). Some clones in this sample may be carry-over from other donors' samples. The chain joins TRBV2 to TRBJ2-7; TRBD1 matches at 11 bases. The CDR3 DNA sequence: TGTGCCAGCAGTGCCGGACAGGGGGCGCCCGGAGTGAGACTCGGCGAGCAGTACTTC. It codes for CASSAGQGAPGVRLGEQYF. The full variable domain, rest sourced from reference TRBV2 and TRBJ2-7, is EPEVTQTPSHQVTQMGQEVILRCVPISNHLYFYWYRQILGQKVEFLVSFYNNEISEKSEIFDDQFSVERPDGSNFTLKIRSTKLEDSAMYFCASSAGQGAPGVRLGEQYFGPGTRLTVT.